This T cell receptor beta chain was identified in a study of blood T cell repertoires in COVID-19. This clone came up a few times. The CDR3 sequence is 14 residues long. Deletions cut 4 bases from V and 10 bases from J, with 20 bases between. Germline V gene sequence: CDR1 SGHNT, CDR2 YYREEE (reference sequence). TCRdb's copy holds only in-frame clones and misses some; the assay was immunoSEQ multiplex PCR. Of 80,000 to 90,000 clones in the sample, approximately 79% were seen once. The specimen was peripheral blood. The chain has TRBV5-4 and TRBJ1-2, with a weak D call TRBD1 (5 bases). This sequence originates from a man between 65 and 85 years old with acute or convalescent COVID-19. In DNA, the CDR3 is TGTGCCAGCAGCGCACGGGACTCCGCGCTTCACTACACCTTC. This sequence encodes CASSARDSALHYTF.